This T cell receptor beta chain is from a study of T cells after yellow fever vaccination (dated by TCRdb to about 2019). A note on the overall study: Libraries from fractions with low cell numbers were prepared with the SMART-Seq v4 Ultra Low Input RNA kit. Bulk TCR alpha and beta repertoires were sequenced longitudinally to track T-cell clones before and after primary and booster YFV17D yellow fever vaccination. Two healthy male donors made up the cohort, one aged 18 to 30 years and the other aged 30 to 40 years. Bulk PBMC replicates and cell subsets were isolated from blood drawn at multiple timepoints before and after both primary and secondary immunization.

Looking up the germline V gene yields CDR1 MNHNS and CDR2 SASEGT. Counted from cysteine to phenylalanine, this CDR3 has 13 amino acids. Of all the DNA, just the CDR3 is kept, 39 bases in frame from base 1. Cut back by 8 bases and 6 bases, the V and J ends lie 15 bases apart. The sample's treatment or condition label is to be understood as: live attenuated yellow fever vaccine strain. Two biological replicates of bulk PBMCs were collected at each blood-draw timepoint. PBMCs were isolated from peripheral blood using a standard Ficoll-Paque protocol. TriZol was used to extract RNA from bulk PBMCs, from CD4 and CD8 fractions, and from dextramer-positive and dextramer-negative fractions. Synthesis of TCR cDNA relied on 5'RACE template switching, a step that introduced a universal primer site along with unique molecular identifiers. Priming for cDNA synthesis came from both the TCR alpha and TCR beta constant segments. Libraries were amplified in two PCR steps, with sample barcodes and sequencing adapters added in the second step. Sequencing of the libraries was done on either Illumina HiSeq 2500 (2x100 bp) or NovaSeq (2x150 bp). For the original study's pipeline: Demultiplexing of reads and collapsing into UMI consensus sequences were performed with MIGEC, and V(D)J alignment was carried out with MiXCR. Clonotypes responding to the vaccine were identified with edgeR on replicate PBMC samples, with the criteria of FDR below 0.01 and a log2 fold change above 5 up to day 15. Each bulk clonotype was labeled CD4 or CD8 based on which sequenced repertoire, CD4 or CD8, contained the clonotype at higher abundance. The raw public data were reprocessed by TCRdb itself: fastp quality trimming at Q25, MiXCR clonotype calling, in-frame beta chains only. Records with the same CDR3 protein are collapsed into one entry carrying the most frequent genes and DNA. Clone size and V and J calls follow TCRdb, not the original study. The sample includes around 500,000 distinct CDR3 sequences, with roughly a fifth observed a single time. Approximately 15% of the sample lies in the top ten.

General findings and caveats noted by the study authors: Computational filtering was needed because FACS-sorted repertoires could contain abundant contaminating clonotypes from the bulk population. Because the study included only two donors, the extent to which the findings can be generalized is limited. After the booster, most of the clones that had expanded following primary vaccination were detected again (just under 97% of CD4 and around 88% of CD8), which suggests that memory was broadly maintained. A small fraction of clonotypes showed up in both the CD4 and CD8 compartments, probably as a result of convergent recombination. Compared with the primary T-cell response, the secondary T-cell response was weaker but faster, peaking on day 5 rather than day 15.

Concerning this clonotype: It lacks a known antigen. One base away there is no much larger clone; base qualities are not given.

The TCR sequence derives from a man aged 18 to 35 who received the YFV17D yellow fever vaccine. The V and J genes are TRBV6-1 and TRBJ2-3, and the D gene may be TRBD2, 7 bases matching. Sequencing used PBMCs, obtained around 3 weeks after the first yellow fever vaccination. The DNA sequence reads TGTGCCAGCCGAGCGGGGAGGGGGGATACGCAGTATTTT. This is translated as CASRAGRGDTQYF.